The 27 T cell receptor beta chains reported below all come from one sample, sequenced in a study of blood T cells in healthy people across ages. The second PCR ran roughly 7 to 12 cycles with a sample-barcoded 5' primer and J-beta primers. Each CDR3 protein is one row after TCRdb ran MiXCR on the 5' RACE reads. This sample has 2 million or so distinct CDR3 sequences; roughly 50% occur once, and the top ten carry less than 2.5%. Source material: blood. Receptors were obtained from a woman aged 40 to 50 in good health.

This clonotype has only a few counts. V and J are TRBV20-1 and TRBJ2-5; the match to TRBD2 covers 7 bases. V was clipped by 0 bases and J by 5 bases; unmatched bases: 6. Germline CDR1 reads DFQATT; CDR2 reads SNEGSKA (reference sequence). CDR3 length: 14 residues. The CDR3 loop reads CSARDWGGPETQYF. DNA of the CDR3: TGCAGTGCTAGAGATTGGGGAGGGCCCGAGACCCAGTACTTC.

This clonotype came up once. The rearrangement uses TRBV20-1 and TRBJ2-3, with 7 bases that match TRBD2. CDR1 DFQATT and CDR2 SNEGSKA come from the germline V gene (reference sequence). There are 15 residues in the CDR3. Germline trimming cut 4 bases from V and 4 bases from J; bases unmatched to any gene: 11. CDR3 sequence: CSATERGRGPDTQYF. For the CDR3, the DNA is TGCAGTGCTACCGAGCGGGGACGAGGTCCAGATACGCAGTATTTT.

The chain combines TRBV27 with TRBJ2-7; 8 bases map to TRBD1. V shed 2 bases, J shed 2 bases, and the junction held 5 bases outside the gene matches. The CDR3 length is 15 residues. Germline CDR1 and CDR2: MNHEY and SMNVEV (reference sequence). Here the CDR3 DNA reads TGTGCCAGCAGTTTACCCCGACAGGGGACCTACGAGCAGTACTTC. Its translation is CASSLPRQGTYEQYF.

The chain has TRBV5-1 and TRBJ2-7, with D possibly TRBD1 on 6 matching bases. V was cut by 0 bases and J by 7 bases, with 17 bases left in between. The CDR3 spans 15 residues. Germline lookup yields CDR1 SGHRS and CDR2 YFSETQ. The CDR3 coding sequence is TGCGCCAGCAGCTTGGCCCGGCAGGGGATAGAGGAGCAGTACTTC. Translating gives CASSLARQGIEEQYF.

This clonotype was detected once. The genes are TRBV4-2 and TRBJ1-2; unclear D gene. V shed 3 bases and J shed 0 bases, with 11 bases lying between them. Germline V lookup: CDR1 LGHNA, CDR2 YNFKEQ. The CDR3 consists of 15 residues. CDR3 amino acids: CASSQQLGANYGYTF. The DNA of the CDR3 is TGTGCCAGCAGCCAGCAACTCGGGGCTAACTATGGCTACACCTTC.

The chain carries TRBV7-2 and TRBJ2-4, with 12 bases identical to TRBD2. The end of the DNA is better explained by TRBJ2-7, so the J call may be wrong. The CDR3 spans 16 residues. CDR1 is SGHTA and CDR2 is FQGNSA in the germline V gene. The CDR3 DNA sequence: TGTGCCAGCAGTTTTACTAGCGGGGGGCCGGGCTACGAGCAGTACTTC. Amino acids: CASSFTSGGPGYEQYF.

The genes are TRBV4-3 and TRBJ2-1; 9 nucleotides match TRBD2. CDR3 length: 17 residues. The germline V gene has CDR1 LGHNA and CDR2 YSLEER. With V trimmed by 1 base and J by 2 bases, 6 bases remained unmatched. The CDR3 region has the DNA TGCGCCAGCAGCCAAGGGATTAGCGGGGGAACCTACAATGAGCAGTTCTTC. Translating gives CASSQGISGGTYNEQFF.

The table lists this clonotype with many counts. V usage is TRBV5-6 and J usage is TRBJ2-1; 8 bases are shared with TRBD1. V lost 4 bases to trimming and J lost 9 bases; unmatched junction nucleotides: 12. Germline-derived CDR1 and CDR2 are SGHDT and YYEEEE. The CDR3 loop spans 15 amino acids. CDR3 in DNA: TGTGCCAGCAGCCTATATCGGACAGGGCAAGGTGAGCAGTTCTTC. It translates to CASSLYRTGQGEQFF.

This clonotype was detected only a few times. The chain recombines TRBV20-1 with TRBJ1-1; the D gene is possibly TRBD1 (5 bases). CDR1 is DFQATT and CDR2 is SNEGSKA in the germline V gene (reference sequence). The CDR3 is 16 amino acids. Trimming shortened V by 4 bases and J by 4 bases, and 22 bases separated the two germline ends. Here the CDR3 reads CSATLLEEGRTTEAFF. CDR3 coding DNA: TGCAGTGCTACTCTACTAGAAGAGGGGCGTACCACTGAAGCTTTCTTT.

This clonotype was seen more than once but under ten times. The chain has TRBV13 and TRBJ2-1; weak D call: TRBD2 (6 bases). Germline V gene lookup returns CDR1 PRHDT and CDR2 FYEKMQ (reference sequence). V was clipped by 4 bases and J by 3 bases, with 25 bases between them. The CDR3 has 19 residues. This CDR3 is CASSSEGLDRLRNYNEQFF. CDR3 bases: TGTGCCAGCAGCTCGGAGGGGCTAGATCGGCTAAGGAACTACAATGAGCAGTTCTTC.

This clonotype was seen more than once but under ten times. This chain links TRBV15 with TRBJ2-1; D not certain. This CDR3 comprises 12 residues. The V end lost 5 bases, the J end lost 3 bases, and 5 bases lay between the germline ends. Germline assignment: CDR1 LNHNV and CDR2 YYDKDF (reference sequence). This CDR3 is CATSRLYNEQFF. CDR3 coding DNA: TGTGCCACCAGCCGTCTCTACAATGAGCAGTTCTTC.

This clonotype appeared a few times. The chain employs TRBV12-3 or TRBV12-4 and TRBJ2-7, with TRBD1 identical over 8 bases. V was pared by 4 bases and J by 5 bases, with 10 bases of the junction left unmatched. The CDR3 has 15 amino acids. CDR3 in amino acids: CASSSAGDRRHEQYF. The DNA of the CDR3 is TGTGCCAGCAGTTCTGCCGGGGACAGGAGACACGAGCAGTACTTC.

This clonotype came up a few times. The V and J genes are TRBV7-9 and TRBJ1-2; 7 nucleotides match TRBD1. CDR3 length: 14 residues. The V segment lost 4 bases and the J segment 6 bases; nucleotides outside the gene matches: 8. The V gene's germline CDR1 is SEHNR and CDR2 FQNEAQ (reference sequence). The CDR3 nucleotides read TGTGCCAGCAGCTACGACAGGGCGGCCGATGGCTACACCTTC. Translated, it gives CASSYDRAADGYTF.

This clonotype was recorded a few times. The chain combines TRBV9 with TRBJ1-2; the D is unclear. CDR1 SGDLS and CDR2 YYNGEE come from the germline V gene. Between the trimmed V and J ends, which lost 4 bases and 7 bases, there was a span of 11 bases. The CDR3 is 12 residues long. The CDR3 loop is CASSTQPGGYTF. CDR3 coding DNA: TGTGCCAGCAGCACCCAACCGGGTGGCTACACCTTC.

This rearrangement joins TRBV27 to TRBJ1-5, with unresolved D. Germline V gene lookup returns CDR1 MNHEY and CDR2 SMNVEV (reference sequence). V lost 5 bases, J lost 3 bases, and 8 bases lay in between. The CDR3 is 13 residues long. The CDR3 coding sequence is TGTGCCAGCAGTGACGGGAACAATCAGCCCCAGCATTTT. Its translation: CASSDGNNQPQHF.

This clonotype was seen a handful of times. The V call is TRBV7-9, the J call TRBJ2-3; D might be TRBD1 (6 bases). V lost 8 bases and J lost 0, with 12 bases in between. Germline CDR1 is SEHNR and CDR2 is FQNEAQ (reference sequence). This CDR3 comprises 14 residues. CDR3 DNA: TGTGCCAGCGGGGGCCTCACTAGCACAGATACGCAGTATTTT. Protein product: CASGGLTSTDTQYF.

The rearrangement links TRBV6-6 to TRBJ1-4, with TRBD1 identical over 7 bases. Germline values: CDR1 MNHNY, CDR2 SVGAGI (reference sequence). J lost 3 bases, V lost 6 bases, and 7 bases had no gene match. The CDR3 consists of 15 residues. In nucleotides, the CDR3 is TGTGCCAGCAGATCCGACAGGGTGGCTAATGAAAAACTGTTTTTT. Protein: CASRSDRVANEKLFF.

The chain recombines TRBV20-1 with TRBJ2-1, with 8 bases that match TRBD1. J gave up 9 bases and V 3 bases, and 1 base lay outside the gene matches. Germline values: CDR1 DFQATT, CDR2 SNEGSKA (reference sequence). The CDR3 consists of 11 residues. The CDR3 region is CSARGQAEQFF. In nucleotides, the CDR3 is TGCAGTGCTAGGGGACAGGCTGAGCAGTTCTTC.

This clonotype was seen more than once but under ten times. The V and J genes are TRBV7-9 and TRBJ2-1; D not certain. Trimming pared 4 bases from V and 8 bases from J, leaving 9 bases between. From germline, CDR1 is SEHNR and CDR2 FQNEAQ (reference sequence). The CDR3 consists of 12 residues. In DNA, the CDR3 is TGTGCCAGCAGCTATATTATGGATGAGCAGTTCTTC. Protein sequence: CASSYIMDEQFF.

The gene calls are TRBV14 and TRBJ1-2; D not resolved. The V gene lost 2 bases and the J gene lost 8 bases, with 12 bases spanning the gap. From germline, CDR1 is SGHDN and CDR2 FVKESK. This CDR3 has 13 residues. This CDR3 reads CASSQKVATGYTF. The DNA for the CDR3 is TGTGCCAGCAGCCAAAAAGTAGCGACAGGCTACACCTTC.

This clonotype was detected many times. The gene calls are TRBV29-1 and TRBJ2-1; TRBD1 agrees at 10 bases. Trimming cost V 1 base and J 7 bases; bases outside gene matches: 7. This CDR3 comprises 15 residues. The germline V gene encodes CDR1 SQVTM and CDR2 ANQGSEA. This chain's CDR3 is CSVEGPRDRGNEQFF. CDR3 DNA sequence: TGCAGCGTTGAAGGACCCCGGGACAGGGGTAATGAGCAGTTCTTC.

V and J are TRBV5-1 and TRBJ2-3, with 9 bases fitting TRBD2. The CDR3 extends over 18 amino acids. J lost 0 bases, V lost 4 bases, and 12 bases had no gene match. Germline CDR1 reads SGHRS; CDR2 reads YFSETQ. CDR3 sequence reads: CASSPGLAGITSTDTQYF. In DNA, the CDR3 is TGCGCCAGCAGCCCCGGGCTAGCGGGGATCACTAGCACAGATACGCAGTATTTT.

The rearrangement links TRBV6-5 to TRBJ2-5, with D maybe TRBD1 (6 bases). Germline V gene sequence: CDR1 MNHEY, CDR2 SVGAGI. The CDR3 is made up of 17 amino acids. V dropped 2 bases and J dropped 5 bases, with 21 bases sitting between them. CDR3 nucleotides: TGTGCCAGCAGTTACGAACAGGGAAGAGTGCGAATGGAGACCCAGTACTTC. Translated, it gives CASSYEQGRVRMETQYF.

The chain recombines TRBV27 with TRBJ2-1; 7 bases are shared with TRBD1. J lost 8 bases, V lost 4 bases, and 14 bases had no gene match. Germline CDR1 is MNHEY and CDR2 is SMNVEV (reference sequence). This CDR3 has 16 residues. The CDR3 DNA sequence: TGTGCCAGCAGTTACTCGAGGGGGCAGGAGCTTTATGAGCAGTTCTTC. It specifies CASSYSRGQELYEQFF.

The chain combines TRBV20-1 with TRBJ1-2; D ambiguous. Germline loops: CDR1 DFQATT, CDR2 SNEGSKA (reference sequence). The V and J ends lost 0 bases and 0 bases respectively, with 11 bases between them. The CDR3 contains 15 residues. The CDR3 coding sequence is TGCAGTGCTAGAGATATAAACATCCCTAACTATGGCTACACCTTC. Its translation is CSARDINIPNYGYTF.

The chain carries TRBV7-2 and TRBJ2-3; no reliable D call. The CDR3 is 12 amino acids. Germline V gene data show CDR1 as SGHTA and CDR2 as FQGNSA. V gave up 5 bases and J gave up 5 bases, with 8 bases separating them. The CDR3 DNA reads as TGTGCCAGCAGCAGGGTAAAAGATACGCAGTATTTT. Its protein product is CASSRVKDTQYF.

The rearrangement joins TRBV9 to TRBJ2-2; 12 bases are shared with TRBD1. The CDR3 spans 16 residues. Germline V gene data show CDR1 as SGDLS and CDR2 as YYNGEE. With 4 bases clipped from V and 6 bases from J, the junction kept 7 bases outside the gene matches. CDR3 nucleotide sequence: TGTGCCAGCAGCCTACTCCGGGACAGGGGGCCCGGGGAGCTGTTTTTT. Residues: CASSLLRDRGPGELFF. Together with reference TRBV9 and TRBJ2-2, the CDR3 gives the full variable domain: DSGVTQTPKHLITATGQRVTLRCSPRSGDLSVYWYQQSLDQGLQFLIQYYNGEERAKGNILERFSAQQFPDLHSELNLSSLELGDSALYFCASSLLRDRGPGELFFGEGSRLTVL.